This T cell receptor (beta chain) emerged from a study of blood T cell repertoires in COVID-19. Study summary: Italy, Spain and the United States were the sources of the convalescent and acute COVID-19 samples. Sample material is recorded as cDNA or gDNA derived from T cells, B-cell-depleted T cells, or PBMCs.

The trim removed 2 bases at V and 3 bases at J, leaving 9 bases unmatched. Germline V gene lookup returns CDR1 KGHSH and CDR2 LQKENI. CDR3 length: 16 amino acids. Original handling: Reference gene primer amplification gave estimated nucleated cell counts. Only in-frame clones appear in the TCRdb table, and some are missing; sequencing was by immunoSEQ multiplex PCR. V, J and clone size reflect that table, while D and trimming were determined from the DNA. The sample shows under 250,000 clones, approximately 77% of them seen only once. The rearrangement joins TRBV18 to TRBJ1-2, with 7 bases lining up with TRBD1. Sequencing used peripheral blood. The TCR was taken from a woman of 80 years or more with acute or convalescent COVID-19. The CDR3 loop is CASSPGTEKPYYGYTF. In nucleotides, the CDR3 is TGTGCCAGCTCACCAGGGACAGAGAAACCTTACTATGGCTACACCTTC. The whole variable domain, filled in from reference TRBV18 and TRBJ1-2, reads NAGVMQNPRHLVRRRGQEARLRCSPMKGHSHVYWYRQLPEEGLKFMVYLQKENIIDESGMPKERFSAEFPKEGPSILRIQQVVRGDSAAYFCASSPGTEKPYYGYTFGSGTRLTVV.